The clone carrying this TCR beta chain was counted at least ten times. Its antigen remains unknown. Described time point: sample taken at primary tumor resection. Unsorted samples of tumor, nontumor lung or frozen PBMC had their whole RNA sequenced. Untreated early-stage non-small cell lung cancer patients, 55 to 85 in total, were the donors. These data belong to a study of spatial heterogeneity in lung cancer. Study context: Alpha-chain sequences were detected in numbers that were consistently lower than beta-chain sequences. Mean representation of each unique TCR and UMI combination in the raw reads exceeded eight occurrences. Study results and caveats: Ubiquitous expanded tumor TCRs were seen in blood more at resection than at follow-up.

TCRdb analysed the 5' RACE reads with MiXCR anew, one entry per CDR3 protein. The sample yields about 60,000 distinct CDR3 sequences, 7% to 10% seen once. Source: PBMCs, taken at surgery. This clonotype was sampled from a female donor with early-stage non-small cell lung cancer.

The CDR3 loop reads CASSSTRPGTGVAGANVLTF. CDR3 DNA sequence: TGTGCCAGCAGTTCCACCCGCCCCGGGACAGGGGTAGCTGGGGCCAACGTCCTGACTTTC. V gene TRBV28 combines with J gene TRBJ2-6; TRBD1 matches 10 bases. Losses at the gene ends were 4 bases for V and 2 bases for J; bases not matched to a gene: 14. Germline CDR1 MDHEN, CDR2 SYDVKM. The CDR3 loop spans 20 amino acids.